These 10 T cell receptor beta chains came from one sample sequenced in a study of T-cell memory formation after mild COVID-19. Each CDR3 protein is one row after TCRdb ran MiXCR on the 5' RACE reads. The profile covers about 500,000 distinct CDR3 sequences, with 20% appearing a single time and around an eighth taken by the ten largest. Sequenced material: PBMCs or a T cell subset sorted from them (not recorded which). These TCRs come from an adult woman who had mild COVID-19 (a few samples of this study predate the infection). Cell type and time point are not known.

The chain employs TRBV12-3 or TRBV12-4 and TRBJ1-1, with 8 bases aligning to TRBD1. CDR3 size: 13 residues. J gave up 6 bases and V 4 bases, and 4 bases lay outside the gene matches. This CDR3 reads CASSSRTGSEAFF. In DNA form, the CDR3 reads TGTGCCAGCAGTTCCCGGACAGGGTCTGAAGCTTTCTTT.

The V call is TRBV5-1, the J call TRBJ1-2, with TRBD1 as a possible D gene (5 bases). CDR1 and CDR2 (germline): SGHRS, YFSETQ. Trimming removed 4 bases from V and 6 bases from J, with 13 bases in between. The CDR3 covers 13 residues. For the CDR3, the DNA is TGCGCCAGCAGCGGATTCAGGGTGGATGGCTACACCTTC. Encoded protein: CASSGFRVDGYTF.

For the CDR3, the DNA is TGTGCCAGCAGCTGGGGGTCGCAGCCCCAGCATTTT. As protein: CASSWGSQPQHF. The rearrangement joins TRBV7-8 to TRBJ1-5; the D gene is possibly TRBD1 (5 bases). The CDR3 has 12 residues. V shed 4 bases and J shed 7 bases, with 8 bases lying between them. The germline V gene has CDR1 SGHVS and CDR2 FQNEAQ.

The J gene is TRBJ2-2, the V gene TRBV29-1; D may correspond to TRBD1 or TRBD2 (8 bases each). CDR1 is SQVTM and CDR2 is ANQGSEA in the germline V gene. V shed 6 bases and J shed 2 bases, with 25 bases lying between them. This CDR3 spans 18 amino acids. The CDR3 region has the DNA TGCAGCGTCGCAGGGGGCGCGGGTAGCGGGACAAACACCGGGGAGCTGTTTTTT. This translates into CSVAGGAGSGTNTGELFF.

This clonotype has only a few counts. The J gene is TRBJ2-7, the V gene TRBV6-1; D gene unclear. The CDR3 length is 15 residues. V was trimmed by 6 bases and J by 5 bases, leaving 20 bases between them. The germline CDR1 and CDR2 sequences are MNHNS and SASEGT. The CDR3 sequence: CASSPPQRLLHEQYF. The CDR3 coding sequence is TGTGCCAGCAGCCCCCCCCAGCGTCTCCTCCACGAGCAGTACTTC.

This clonotype was observed a handful of times. The V and J genes are TRBV4-1 and TRBJ1-1; 8 positions agree with TRBD1. Germline CDR1 MGHRA, CDR2 YSYEKL. V trimming: 2 bases; J trimming: 7 bases; junction bases outside the gene matches: 12. CDR3 size: 16 residues. DNA for the CDR3: TGCGCCAGCAGCCAACACCCGGGACAGGCGTTTTTTGAAGCTTTCTTT. It encodes CASSQHPGQAFFEAFF.

This chain connects TRBV20-1 to TRBJ2-7; 7 bases map to TRBD2. CDR1 DFQATT and CDR2 SNEGSKA come from the germline V gene (reference sequence). The CDR3 totals 11 residues. Trimming removed 6 bases from V and 6 bases from J; junction bases left unmatched: 5. CDR3 bases: TGCAGTGCCCCGGGAGGATTCGAGCAGTACTTC. Translating gives CSAPGGFEQYF.

This chain joins TRBV27 and TRBJ1-4, with a possible D match to TRBD1 (6 bases). The CDR3 extends over 15 amino acids. The V end was cut by 2 bases, the J end by 5 bases, with 12 bases between. The germline gives CDR1 MNHEY, CDR2 SMNVEV (reference sequence). CDR3 nucleotides: TGTGCCAGCAGTTTAATAGGGGGACTAAATGAAAAACTGTTTTTT. Residues: CASSLIGGLNEKLFF.

This clonotype has more than one count but fewer than ten. The V call is TRBV29-1, the J call TRBJ2-1; 9 bases fit TRBD2. The CDR3 runs to 17 residues. Germline trimming cut 1 base from V and 1 base from J; bases unmatched to any gene: 8. Germline CDR1 is SQVTM and CDR2 is ANQGSEA. The CDR3 is CSVEGISLAGSYNEQFF. The DNA for the CDR3 is TGCAGCGTTGAAGGAATAAGTCTAGCGGGGTCCTACAATGAGCAGTTCTTC.

This chain connects TRBV7-2 to TRBJ2-5; D is uncertain. Trimming left V 1 base short and J 2 bases short, with 8 bases between. Germline V lookup: CDR1 SGHTA, CDR2 FQGNSA. The CDR3 sequence is 14 residues long. CDR3 coding DNA: TGTGCCAGCAGCTTAGGGCCGATACAAGAGACCCAGTACTTC. This gives the protein CASSLGPIQETQYF.